These 22 T cell receptor beta chains were all obtained from the same sample, sequenced in a study of T-cell reconstitution after alpha-beta-depleted transplantation in children. Unique molecular identifiers were used in preparing the TCRbeta library. MiXCR was run by TCRdb on the PCR reads, yielding one entry per CDR3 protein. The data hold about 540,000 distinct CDR3 sequences, with 15% to 20% observed a single time. The sequenced sample was PBMCs from the stem cell graft donor, obtained from the stem cell graft. The receptors derive from a human donor who donated a stem cell graft to a child with acute lymphoblastic leukemia.

This clonotype has a handful of counts. The chain has TRBV27 and TRBJ2-3; TRBD2 matches 7 bases. This CDR3 is built from 17 residues. Germline CDR1 is MNHEY and CDR2 is SMNVEV (reference sequence). Trimming cost V 8 bases and J 2 bases; bases outside gene matches: 16. DNA for the CDR3: TGTGCCAGCGGTCTCTTCGCGGGAGTAAAGTTCACAGATACGCAGTATTTT. This translates into CASGLFAGVKFTDTQYF.

The V and J genes are TRBV18 and TRBJ2-7, with a weak D call TRBD1 (6 bases). Germline V gene sequence: CDR1 KGHSH, CDR2 LQKENI. This CDR3 region has 17 residues. V lost 3 bases and J lost 4, with 22 bases in between. The CDR3 bases are TGTGCCAGCTCACCGGACAAGGACAGCGAAGGGTGGTACGAGCAGTACTTC. Translated: CASSPDKDSEGWYEQYF.

The chain combines TRBV9 with TRBJ2-3, with D possibly TRBD2 on 6 matching bases. Germline CDR1 SGDLS, CDR2 YYNGEE. The CDR3 is 15 amino acids. Trimming left V 1 base short and J 5 bases short, with 14 bases between. CDR3 bases: TGTGCCAGCAGCGTAAGCGGAGATAGCGGAGATACGCAGTATTTT. Translation gives CASSVSGDSGDTQYF.

The J gene is TRBJ2-7, the V gene TRBV12-3 or TRBV12-4, with 13 bases fitting TRBD2. V lost 3 bases to trimming and J lost 2 bases; unmatched junction nucleotides: 16. The CDR3 is 20 amino acids. The CDR3 spells CASSFDLGTSGAPITYEQYF. As DNA, the CDR3 is TGTGCCAGCAGTTTCGACCTAGGGACTAGCGGGGCGCCAATTACCTACGAGCAGTACTTC.

This clonotype was picked up one time. The CDR3 region is CASSRTTGAPGANVLTF. The CDR3 DNA follows: TGTGCCAGCAGCCGCACTACGGGGGCTCCTGGGGCCAACGTCCTGACTTTC. This rearrangement joins TRBV11-2 to TRBJ2-6; D may be TRBD1 or TRBD2 (6 bases each). Germline V gives CDR1 SGHAT, CDR2 FQNNGV. The CDR3 has 17 residues. V lost 5 bases and J lost 2, with 16 bases in between.

The rearrangement links TRBV5-1 to TRBJ2-7; a possible D gene is TRBD1 (5 bases). This CDR3 region has 15 residues. Germline CDR1 SGHRS, CDR2 YFSETQ. V dropped 4 bases and J dropped 0 bases, with 14 bases sitting between them. CDR3 loop: CASSTAPGISYEQYF. In DNA form, the CDR3 reads TGCGCCAGCAGCACCGCCCCAGGGATCTCCTACGAGCAGTACTTC.

There are a few counts of this clonotype. The rearrangement links TRBV5-1 to TRBJ1-1, with D uncertain. Germline CDR1 is SGHRS and CDR2 is YFSETQ. The CDR3 is 16 residues long. Trimming took off 2 bases at V and 2 bases at J, with 16 bases between the two ends. CDR3 sequence: CASSFPLAGDNTEAFF. The CDR3 DNA sequence: TGCGCCAGCAGCTTCCCTCTAGCCGGGGATAACACTGAAGCTTTCTTT.

This chain joins TRBV12-3 or TRBV12-4 and TRBJ1-2; TRBD1 matches at 8 bases. V gave up 7 bases and J gave up 1 base; unmatched junction bases: 8. The CDR3 extends over 15 amino acids. The CDR3 reads CASTPTGVLNYGYTF. As DNA, the CDR3 is TGTGCCAGCACCCCGACAGGGGTCCTTAACTATGGCTACACCTTC.

This clonotype was recorded a few times. The rearrangement uses TRBV6-5 and TRBJ1-2; perhaps TRBD1 as D (5 bases). This CDR3 is 14 amino acids long. Germline V gene sequence: CDR1 MNHEY, CDR2 SVGAGI. V lost 6 bases and J 7 bases, leaving 18 bases between the germline ends. The CDR3 sequence: CASSYGREVPGYTF. CDR3 DNA: TGTGCCAGCAGCTACGGCAGGGAAGTTCCTGGCTACACCTTC.

Only a few counts were recorded for this clonotype. The chain carries TRBV12-3 or TRBV12-4 and TRBJ2-5; TRBD2 agrees at 7 bases. The CDR3 sequence is 17 residues long. Trimming removed 0 bases from V and 2 bases from J; junction bases left unmatched: 9. The CDR3 sequence is CASSLARLAVSQETQYF. CDR3 nucleotides: TGTGCCAGCAGTTTAGCGCGCCTAGCGGTGTCTCAAGAGACCCAGTACTTC.

This clonotype was picked up a small number of times. The rearrangement links TRBV6-4 to TRBJ2-1, with TRBD2 identical over 8 bases. The CDR3 spans 15 residues. V lost 0 bases to trimming and J lost 4 bases; unmatched junction nucleotides: 2. Germline lookup yields CDR1 MRHNA and CDR2 SNTAGT. The CDR3 nucleotides are TGTGCCAGCAGTGACTCCGGCGGGGGGTACAATGAGCAGTTCTTC. Amino acids: CASSDSGGGYNEQFF.

The chain has TRBV20-1 and TRBJ2-1; D may be TRBD2 (5 bases). V was pared by 5 bases and J by 4 bases, with 15 bases between. The CDR3 loop spans 14 amino acids. The germline V gene has CDR1 DFQATT and CDR2 SNEGSKA (reference sequence). DNA for the CDR3: TGCAGTGCTCAAACTAGGAGAATTTACAATGAGCAGTTCTTC. Encoded protein: CSAQTRRIYNEQFF.

V and J are TRBV29-1 and TRBJ2-7; a possible D gene is TRBD2 (6 bases). CDR1 SQVTM and CDR2 ANQGSEA come from the germline V gene. V dropped 3 bases and J dropped 5 bases, with 8 bases sitting between them. CDR3 length equals 11 residues. Written as DNA, the CDR3 is TGCAGCGTTGATGGGGGGAACGAGCAGTACTTC. Translated: CSVDGGNEQYF.

The rearrangement links TRBV27 to TRBJ1-1; D not certain. The ends were cut back, 6 bases at V and 5 bases at J, with 10 bases in the middle. The CDR3 contains 12 residues. The germline CDR1 and CDR2 sequences are MNHEY and SMNVEV (reference sequence). DNA of the CDR3: TGTGCCAGCAGCCCCACCCTGACTGAAGCTTTCTTT. Its protein product is CASSPTLTEAFF.

The chain carries TRBV5-1 and TRBJ2-3; 7 bases agree with TRBD2. The CDR3 is made up of 15 amino acids. The V segment lost 2 bases and the J segment 1 base; nucleotides outside the gene matches: 4. Germline V gives CDR1 SGHRS, CDR2 YFSETQ. The CDR3 protein is CASSFRLAGTDTQYF. The CDR3 coding sequence is TGCGCCAGCAGCTTTCGGCTAGCGGGCACAGATACGCAGTATTTT.

This sequence joins TRBV5-4 and TRBJ2-4; TRBD2 agrees at 11 bases. This CDR3 region has 14 residues. CDR1 and CDR2 from the germline V gene are SGHNT and YYREEE (reference sequence). Trimming cost V 1 base and J 8 bases; bases outside gene matches: 2. In DNA form, the CDR3 reads TGTGCCAGCAGCTTGACTAGCGGGGGAGACATTCAGTACTTC. Translation gives CASSLTSGGDIQYF.

The V and J genes are TRBV20-1 and TRBJ2-3, with 14 bases identical to TRBD2. The germline CDR1 and CDR2 sequences are DFQATT and SNEGSKA (reference sequence). V was pared by 4 bases and J by 14 bases, with 11 bases of the junction left unmatched. This CDR3 has 14 amino acids. CDR3 region: CSAKTSGRASSGYF. CDR3 DNA: TGCAGTGCTAAGACTAGCGGGAGGGCCAGCAGCGGGTATTTT.

This clonotype turned up a few times. The chain uses TRBV6-5 and TRBJ2-5, with 7 nucleotides matching TRBD2. The V and J ends lost 7 bases and 2 bases, in that order; junction bases with no gene match: 1. Germline V CDR1 and CDR2: MNHEY, SVGAGI. CDR3 length equals 12 residues. CDR3 amino acids: CASTGGQETQYF. CDR3 in DNA: TGTGCCAGCACCGGGGGGCAAGAGACCCAGTACTTC.

This clonotype was seen a few times. V is TRBV18 and J is TRBJ1-1, with unresolved D. Per germline, CDR1 KGHSH and CDR2 LQKENI. Trimming removed 3 bases from V and 7 bases from J, with 9 bases in between. This CDR3 is built from 12 residues. CDR3 DNA: TGTGCCAGCTCACCCAGCGCTAATGAAGCTTTCTTT. This translates into CASSPSANEAFF.

V is TRBV7-9 and J is TRBJ1-2; 7 bases fit TRBD1. With 5 bases clipped from V and 3 bases from J, the junction kept 9 bases outside the gene matches. The V gene's germline CDR1 is SEHNR and CDR2 FQNEAQ (reference sequence). This CDR3 is 15 amino acids long. In DNA, the CDR3 is TGTGCCAGCAGCCCGCAGGGGGGGCTGTACTATGGCTACACCTTC. Amino acid sequence: CASSPQGGLYYGYTF.

The rearrangement links TRBV19 to TRBJ1-1; tentatively, D is TRBD1 (5 bases). This CDR3 is 14 amino acids long. Germline V gene sequence: CDR1 LNHDA, CDR2 SQIVND (reference sequence). V was trimmed by 5 bases and J by 7 bases, leaving 17 bases between them. The CDR3 protein is CASSLGTGTYEAFF. CDR3 nucleotide sequence: TGTGCCAGTAGTTTGGGGACCGGAACCTATGAAGCTTTCTTT.

This clonotype was seen a handful of times. The chain couples TRBV12-3 or TRBV12-4 to TRBJ1-2; D possibly corresponds to TRBD1 (5 bases). The length of the CDR3 is 18 residues. The V gene lost 0 bases and the J gene lost 6 bases, with 23 bases spanning the gap. CDR3 in DNA: TGTGCCAGCAGTTTAGCACCGGGACGCAACCCCACCTTCGATGGCTACACCTTC. Its translation is CASSLAPGRNPTFDGYTF.